This paragraph covers one T cell receptor beta chain sequence. Antigen specificity is unknown. The sample is drawn from a study of OX40 agonist ivuxolimab in advanced cancers. Study summary: Past anti-PD-1, anti-PD-L1 or anti-CTLA-4 therapy was accepted, and 35% to 45% had received some. Overall study results and limits: What antigens the expanded peripheral T cells recognized was never established.

The CDR3 runs 12 residues. V lost 1 base and J 1 base, leaving 1 base between the germline ends. CDR1 and CDR2 (germline): MDHEN, SYDVKM. The method was immunoSEQ multiplex PCR; TCRdb's version includes in-frame clones alone and lacks a portion of them. The sample includes about 40,000 clones, approximately 88% of them seen just once. The chain couples TRBV28 to TRBJ2-5; D remains ambiguous. This sample comprised CD4+ or CD8+ T cells sorted from blood, obtained in a trial of the OX40 agonist ivuxolimab. This receptor was identified in an adult with an advanced solid tumor such as melanoma, head and neck, liver or kidney cancer. In nucleotides, the CDR3 is TGTGCCAGCAGTTTATCCCAAGAGACCCAGTACTTC. This translates into CASSLSQETQYF.